This T cell receptor beta chain was sequenced for a study of OX40 agonist ivuxolimab in advanced cancers. Study results and limitations: At 0.1-3.0 mg/kg, partial responders had clonal expansion among the lowest observed. Fewer expanded clones were found on average in CD4+ than in CD8+ T cells.

This CDR3 is 12 amino acids long. Trimming pared 6 bases from V and 0 bases from J, leaving 0 bases between. Germline V gene data show CDR1 as MNHEY and CDR2 as SMNVEV (reference sequence). Regarding this clone: No antigen is known for it.

TCRdb's table, derived via immunoSEQ multiplex PCR, lists solely in-frame clones and lacks some. Here the sample spans some 21,000 clones, approximately 90% being singletons. The chain recombines TRBV27 with TRBJ2-6, with D unclear. This TCR was sampled from an adult with an advanced solid tumor such as melanoma, head and neck, liver or kidney cancer. The material sequenced was CD4+ or CD8+ T cells sorted from blood, taken in a trial of the OX40 agonist ivuxolimab. CDR3 protein: CASSSGANVLTF. Here the CDR3 DNA reads TGTGCCAGCAGCTCTGGGGCCAACGTCCTGACTTTC.